The next 18 T cell receptor beta chains were all read from a single sample in a study of cytomegalovirus exposure and HLA in healthy donors. Primers included in the PCR were 60 Vbeta and 13 Jbeta primers. Sequenced by immunoSEQ multiplex PCR; TCRdb stores in-frame clones only, minus some. Of 160,000 or so clones listed, 70% to 80% are singletons. Source material: PBMCs. Receptors were obtained from a woman aged 40 to 49 in good health and CMV-seronegative.

In its sample, this clone was seen once. The CDR3 bases are TGTGCCAGCAGCCAAGAGTGGACAAGTCATTACGAGCAGTACTTC. It codes for CASSQEWTSHYEQYF. V gene TRBV4-2 combines with J gene TRBJ2-7, with a weak D call TRBD1 (5 bases). The V end was cut by 0 bases, the J end by 4 bases, with 13 bases between. Germline CDR1 LGHNA, CDR2 YNFKEQ. There are 15 residues in the CDR3.

The chain combines TRBV5-4 with TRBJ2-2; TRBD2 agrees at 8 bases. The CDR3 contains 18 residues. Trimming cost V 4 bases and J 4 bases; bases outside gene matches: 15. From germline, CDR1 is SGHNT and CDR2 YYREEE (reference sequence). CDR3 loop: CASSLEGVSGTGTGELFF. CDR3 in DNA: TGTGCCAGCAGCCTGGAGGGGGTTAGCGGGACGGGCACCGGGGAGCTGTTTTTT.

The rearrangement joins TRBV27 to TRBJ1-1; possible D gene TRBD1, 6 bases. Per germline, CDR1 MNHEY and CDR2 SMNVEV (reference sequence). The CDR3 runs to 17 residues. V was shortened by 2 bases and J by 1 base, with 17 bases between the two germline ends. CDR3 amino acids: CASSLKGGGLSNTEAFF. The CDR3 nucleotides are TGTGCCAGCAGTTTAAAAGGGGGGGGTCTATCGAACACTGAAGCTTTCTTT.

The chain couples TRBV30 to TRBJ2-4; 9 bases are a match to TRBD2. CDR1 and CDR2 from the germline V gene are GTSNPN and SVGIG (reference sequence). The V gene end was trimmed by 4 bases and the J gene end by 0 bases; junction bases not matched to a gene: 19. This CDR3 has 20 amino acids. The CDR3 DNA is TGTGCCTGGAAGGACAACCCAGGTTTCGCGGGGGGGATAGCCAAAAACATTCAGTACTTC. Translation: CAWKDNPGFAGGIAKNIQYF.

The chain joins TRBV5-6 to TRBJ2-5; a weak D match, TRBD2 (5 bases). The tail of the sequence fits TRBJ2-7 better, so the J call may be wrong. The CDR3 contains 15 residues. Germline assignment: CDR1 SGHDT and CDR2 YYEEEE. The CDR3 here is CASSLGGWKSYEQYF. CDR3 coding DNA: TGTGCCAGCAGCTTGGGAGGGTGGAAATCCTACGAGCAGTACTTC.

This chain joins TRBV4-1 and TRBJ1-2; 12 nucleotides match TRBD1. V lost 0 bases, J lost 4 bases, and 9 bases stayed unmatched. The germline V gene has CDR1 MGHRA and CDR2 YSYEKL. The CDR3 is made up of 18 amino acids. The CDR3, as DNA: TGCGCCAGCAGCCAAGATGGGGACAGGGGGCGACTAATCTATGGCTACACCTTC. It codes for CASSQDGDRGRLIYGYTF.

The chain has TRBV11-2 and TRBJ2-3, with D perhaps TRBD1 (6 bases). The length of the CDR3 is 16 residues. Trimming took 5 bases from V and 0 from J, leaving 15 bases between them. The V gene's germline CDR1 is SGHAT and CDR2 FQNNGV. The CDR3 reads CASSPLAGASTDTQYF. The CDR3 bases are TGTGCCAGCAGCCCTCTTGCAGGGGCGAGCACAGATACGCAGTATTTT.

The J gene is TRBJ2-5, the V gene TRBV30, with TRBD2 as a possible D gene (5 bases). The CDR3 covers 13 residues. V gave up 5 bases and J gave up 0 bases, with 10 bases separating them. CDR1 is GTSNPN, CDR2 SVGIG, per germline (reference sequence). CDR3 DNA: TGTGCCTGGCACCCGGGGAACCAAGAGACCCAGTACTTC. It is translated as CAWHPGNQETQYF.

The chain combines TRBV1 with TRBJ2-3; the table gives TRBD2 as D, unverified against the DNA. TRBV1 is reported as a pseudogene. This CDR3 region has 17 residues. CDR3 sequence reads: CTSSQRETSGSSDTQYF. In nucleotides, the CDR3 is TGCACCAGCAGCCAAAGGGAGACTAGCGGGAGTAGCGATACGCAGTATTTT.

The V call is TRBV19, the J call TRBJ1-2; D is possibly TRBD1 (5 bases). Trimming took 5 bases from V and 4 from J, leaving 14 bases between them. Germline V gene lookup returns CDR1 LNHDA and CDR2 SQIVND (reference sequence). The CDR3 has 14 amino acids. The CDR3 sequence is CASSGARGVYGYTF. Here the CDR3 DNA reads TGTGCCAGTAGTGGTGCAAGGGGCGTCTATGGCTACACCTTC.

This clone was detected many times. The genes are TRBV5-6 and TRBJ2-7; the D gene is possibly TRBD1 (6 bases). This CDR3 is 13 amino acids long. Germline V gives CDR1 SGHDT, CDR2 YYEEEE. Trimming took off 2 bases at V and 6 bases at J, with 12 bases between the two ends. CDR3 sequence reads: CASSFLGASEQYF. In DNA, the CDR3 is TGTGCCAGCAGCTTCTTGGGGGCGAGCGAGCAGTACTTC.

This CDR3 reads CASSSLTSGSKNEQFF. For the CDR3, the DNA is TGTGCCAGCAGCTCCCTGACTAGCGGGAGTAAAAATGAGCAGTTCTTC. The chain recombines TRBV7-9 with TRBJ2-1, with 12 bases matching TRBD2. Trimming at V came to 4 bases and at J to 7 bases, leaving 8 bases not matched to a gene. This CDR3 contains 16 residues. Germline loops: CDR1 SEHNR, CDR2 FQNEAQ (reference sequence). Using reference TRBV7-9 and TRBJ2-1 for the parts outside the CDR3, the full variable domain is DTGVSQNPRHKITKRGQNVTFRCDPISEHNRLYWYRQTLGQGPEFLTYFQNEAQLEKSRLLSDRFSAERPKGSFSTLEIQRTEQGDSAMYLCASSSLTSGSKNEQFFGPGTRLTVL.

V gene TRBV6-5 combines with J gene TRBJ2-5; weak D call: TRBD2 (6 bases). V shed 7 bases and J shed 5 bases, with 11 bases lying between them. CDR1 is MNHEY, CDR2 SVGAGI, per germline. CDR3 size: 12 residues. The CDR3 DNA sequence: TGTGCCAGCAACGGGGGTGGCGAGACCCAGTACTTC. Protein sequence: CASNGGGETQYF.

The rearrangement links TRBV28 to TRBJ1-1, with D possibly matching TRBD1 (6 bases). Germline lookup yields CDR1 MDHEN and CDR2 SYDVKM. V was cut by 4 bases and J by 11 bases, with 17 bases left in between. The CDR3 is 13 residues long. Written as DNA, the CDR3 is TGTGCCAGCAGTTCACCCTGGGACATGGAGGCTTTCTTT. The encoded protein is CASSSPWDMEAFF.

The chain carries TRBV29-1 and TRBJ2-3; D is uncertain. The V end was cut by 6 bases, the J end by 6 bases, with 10 bases between. CDR1 is SQVTM and CDR2 is ANQGSEA in the germline V gene. The CDR3 contains 11 residues. CDR3 sequence: CSVLLLDTQYF. CDR3 nucleotides: TGCAGCGTCCTCCTTTTGGATACGCAGTATTTT.

This sequence joins TRBV6-1 and TRBJ2-2; maybe TRBD1 (5 bases). The CDR3 loop spans 13 amino acids. Trimming cost V 8 bases and J 5 bases, with 12 bases left between them. CDR1 and CDR2 from the germline V gene are MNHNS and SASEGT. Here the CDR3 DNA reads TGTGCCAGCCCGAAGGGGTTAACCGGGGAGCTGTTTTTT. Translating gives CASPKGLTGELFF.

The rearrangement uses TRBV19 and TRBJ2-2; D is uncertain. V lost 0 bases to trimming and J lost 7 bases, with 6 bases between them. The length of the CDR3 is 13 residues. Germline CDR1 is LNHDA and CDR2 is SQIVND (reference sequence). DNA for the CDR3: TGTGCCAGTAGTATAGATCGTTACGGGGAGCTGTTTTTT. Translation gives CASSIDRYGELFF.

The V call is TRBV9, the J call TRBJ2-3; TRBD1 is a possible D gene (6 bases). CDR3 length: 14 amino acids. Germline CDR1 reads SGDLS; CDR2 reads YYNGEE. The ends were cut back, 4 bases at V and 3 bases at J, with 12 bases in the middle. Here the CDR3 reads CASSPEDSTDTQYF. The CDR3 DNA sequence: TGTGCCAGCAGCCCTGAGGACAGTACAGATACGCAGTATTTT.